The next 27 T cell receptor beta chains were all read from a single sample in a study of blood T cell repertoires in COVID-19. The data were produced by immunoSEQ multiplex PCR, yet TCRdb's version contains in-frame clones alone and is incomplete. Counted here are approximately 150,000 clones, roughly 87% occurring once; the ten biggest clones make up approximately 4.1%. The sample taken for sequencing was peripheral blood. Every receptor here comes from a woman aged 55-70 years with active or convalescent COVID-19.

The V call is TRBV7-9, the J call TRBJ1-3, with D unclear. Trimming removed 5 bases from V and 4 bases from J, with 9 bases in between. CDR1 is SEHNR, CDR2 FQNEAQ, per germline (reference sequence). CDR3 length: 13 residues. Here the CDR3 reads CASSLMEGNTIYF. Here the CDR3 DNA reads TGTGCCAGCAGCCTCATGGAGGGAAACACCATATATTTT.

In nucleotides, the CDR3 is TGTGCCAGCAGTGATTCAGGGGGCTATGGAAACACCATATATTTT. It is translated as CASSDSGGYGNTIYF. This chain joins TRBV25-1 and TRBJ1-3, with 8 bases fitting TRBD1. The trim removed 3 bases at V and 3 bases at J, leaving 4 bases unmatched. Germline assignment: CDR1 MGHDK and CDR2 SYGVNS. The CDR3 has 15 amino acids.

The chain carries TRBV29-1 and TRBJ2-7; TRBD1 matches at 10 bases. The germline V gene encodes CDR1 SQVTM and CDR2 ANQGSEA. Losses at the gene ends were 6 bases for V and 4 bases for J; bases not matched to a gene: 6. The CDR3 length is 13 residues. The CDR3 spells CSVVRDRGYEQYF. For the CDR3, the DNA is TGCAGCGTCGTCCGGGACAGGGGTTACGAGCAGTACTTC.

This clone was seen more than once but under ten times. The chain combines TRBV4-3 with TRBJ1-4; D is unclear. CDR1 LGHNA and CDR2 YSLEER come from the germline V gene. CDR3 size: 15 residues. Trimming shortened V by 3 bases and J by 13 bases, and 21 bases separated the two germline ends. CDR3: CASSQDGVLNDGLFF. Written as DNA, the CDR3 is TGCGCCAGCAGCCAGGACGGGGTGCTGAATGATGGACTGTTTTTT.

In its sample, this clone was seen a few times. The V call is TRBV6-4, the J call TRBJ1-2, with D perhaps TRBD1 (5 bases). V gave up 6 bases and J gave up 7 bases, with 9 bases separating them. This CDR3 spans 11 amino acids. CDR1 MRHNA and CDR2 SNTAGT come from the germline V gene. The CDR3 nucleotides are TGTGCCAGCAGGTCCGGGGGTGGCTACACCTTC. It is translated as CASRSGGGYTF.

The gene calls are TRBV3-1 (or the pseudogene TRBV3-2) and TRBJ1-4, with 7 bases that match TRBD1. CDR3 length equals 14 residues. The V gene's germline CDR1 is LGHDT and CDR2 YNNKEL (reference sequence). V lost 2 bases and J lost 8; bases outside the gene matches: 5. CDR3 bases: TGTGCCAGCAGCCAAAACAGGGGCAAGGAAAAACTGTTTTTT. It translates to CASSQNRGKEKLFF.

This clone was seen once. The rearrangement joins TRBV9 to TRBJ2-7; D is possibly TRBD2 (6 bases). The ends were cut back, 0 bases at V and 6 bases at J, with 16 bases in the middle. Germline V lookup: CDR1 SGDLS, CDR2 YYNGEE. CDR3 length: 15 amino acids. The CDR3 sequence: CASSVAGLISSEQYF. Here the CDR3 DNA reads TGTGCCAGCAGCGTAGCAGGACTAATTAGTTCCGAGCAGTACTTC.

The chain employs TRBV5-1 and TRBJ1-2; possibly TRBD1 for D (6 bases). V lost 2 bases and J 4 bases, leaving 12 bases between the germline ends. The CDR3 runs 14 residues. From germline, CDR1 is SGHRS and CDR2 YFSETQ. CDR3 DNA sequence: TGCGCCAGCAGCTTCAACAGGGCGGGCTATGGCTACACCTTC. Encoded protein: CASSFNRAGYGYTF.

V and J are TRBV19 and TRBJ2-1, with 10 bases that match TRBD1. This CDR3 region has 14 residues. Germline lookup yields CDR1 LNHDA and CDR2 SQIVND (reference sequence). Germline trimming cut 6 bases from V and 5 bases from J; bases unmatched to any gene: 4. The CDR3 sequence is CASRGQGIDNEQFF. In nucleotides, the CDR3 is TGTGCCAGTAGGGGACAGGGGATCGACAATGAGCAGTTCTTC. Together with reference TRBV19 and TRBJ2-1, the CDR3 gives the full variable domain: DGGITQSPKYLFRKEGQNVTLSCEQNLNHDAMYWYRQDPGQGLRLIYYSQIVNDFQKGDIAEGYSVSREKKESFPLTVTSAQKNPTAFYLCASRGQGIDNEQFFGPGTRLTVL.

J is TRBJ2-7 and V is TRBV5-1; D possibly corresponds to TRBD2 (5 bases). This CDR3 comprises 15 residues. Between the trimmed V and J ends, which lost 0 bases and 1 base, there was a span of 11 bases. From germline, CDR1 is SGHRS and CDR2 YFSETQ. CDR3 nucleotide sequence: TGCGCCAGCAGCTTGGGAGTAGGGAGTTCCTACGAGCAGTACTTC. Protein product: CASSLGVGSSYEQYF.

CDR3 region: CASTPDGLAGNTIYF. Here the CDR3 DNA reads TGTGCCAGCACACCTGACGGGTTAGCTGGAAACACCATATATTTT. The chain links TRBV9 to TRBJ1-3; no clear D gene. The V gene's germline CDR1 is SGDLS and CDR2 YYNGEE. Trimming took 6 bases from V and 2 from J, leaving 15 bases between them. The CDR3 extends over 15 amino acids.

The chain joins TRBV7-2 to TRBJ1-3; D possibly corresponds to TRBD1 (6 bases). Germline CDR1 and CDR2: SGHTA and FQGNSA. The CDR3 extends over 15 amino acids. The germline V and J ends were trimmed by 0 bases and 2 bases, with 8 bases remaining between them. This chain's CDR3 is CASSLAWGPGNTIYF. The CDR3 coding sequence is TGTGCCAGCAGCTTAGCTTGGGGGCCTGGAAACACCATATATTTT. Drawing the rest from reference TRBV7-2 and TRBJ1-3, the complete variable domain is GAGVSQSPSNKVTEKGKDVELRCDPISGHTALYWYRQSLGQGLEFLIYFQGNSAPDKSGLPSDRFSAERTGGSVSTLTIQRTQQEDSAVYLCASSLAWGPGNTIYFGEGSWLTVV.

The J gene is TRBJ2-3, the V gene TRBV20-1; D may be TRBD1 or TRBD2 (6 bases each). The V end lost 3 bases, the J end lost 1 base, and 11 bases lay between the germline ends. Germline V gene data show CDR1 as DFQATT and CDR2 as SNEGSKA (reference sequence). The CDR3 consists of 14 residues. This CDR3 is CSASGGGGTDTQYF. Written as DNA, the CDR3 is TGCAGTGCTAGTGGGGGCGGGGGCACAGATACGCAGTATTTT.

The CDR3 coding sequence is TGTGCCAGCAGCGTTACTAGCGGGGGGATTCTTTACAATGAGCAGTTCTTC. It translates to CASSVTSGGILYNEQFF. The chain couples TRBV7-8 to TRBJ2-1, with TRBD2 identical over 12 bases. Germline trimming cut 5 bases from V and 4 bases from J; bases unmatched to any gene: 9. The germline V gene has CDR1 SGHVS and CDR2 FQNEAQ. CDR3 length: 17 amino acids.

This chain connects TRBV29-1 to TRBJ2-2, with 11 bases matching TRBD1. J gave up 5 bases and V 7 bases, and 3 bases lay outside the gene matches. This CDR3 has 13 residues. From germline, CDR1 is SQVTM and CDR2 ANQGSEA. CDR3 amino acids: CSAGTGGTGELFF. The CDR3 DNA sequence: TGCAGCGCCGGGACAGGGGGGACCGGGGAGCTGTTTTTT.

The chain joins TRBV19 to TRBJ1-1; D uncertain. Trimming pared 3 bases from V and 4 bases from J, leaving 12 bases between. CDR3 length: 14 residues. The germline V gene has CDR1 LNHDA and CDR2 SQIVND (reference sequence). The CDR3 loop reads CASSMRGRGTEAFF. The CDR3 nucleotides read TGTGCCAGTAGTATGCGGGGTCGGGGCACTGAAGCTTTCTTT.

This chain connects TRBV6-5 to TRBJ2-7, with D unresolved. This CDR3 spans 13 amino acids. The V gene lost 0 bases and the J gene lost 2 bases, with 5 bases spanning the gap. CDR1 is MNHEY, CDR2 SVGAGI, per germline. CDR3 amino acids: CASSYSSTYEQYF. CDR3 nucleotide sequence: TGTGCCAGCAGTTACTCGAGTACCTACGAGCAGTACTTC.

This chain links TRBV6-5 with TRBJ1-5; the D is unclear. V was pared by 0 bases and J by 3 bases, with 9 bases between. The CDR3 is made up of 15 amino acids. Germline V gene data show CDR1 as MNHEY and CDR2 as SVGAGI. The DNA of the CDR3 is TGTGCCAGCAGTTACTCGGCCACGATCAATCAGCCCCAGCATTTT. This encodes CASSYSATINQPQHF.

This rearrangement joins TRBV7-2 to TRBJ2-3; 8 positions match TRBD2. CDR1 is SGHTA, CDR2 FQGNSA, per germline. With 3 bases clipped from V and 2 bases from J, the junction kept 13 bases outside the gene matches. The CDR3 sequence is 18 residues long. For the CDR3, the DNA is TGTGCCAGCAGCTTTACCCTGGCTGCGGGGGGTATCACAGATACGCAGTATTTT. Encoded protein: CASSFTLAAGGITDTQYF.

This clone was counted once. The rearrangement uses TRBV7-9 and TRBJ1-1; 9 bases are shared with TRBD1. There are 14 residues in the CDR3. The ends lost 2 bases at V and 5 bases at J; junction bases unmatched: 3. The V gene's germline CDR1 is SEHNR and CDR2 FQNEAQ (reference sequence). CDR3 protein: CASSLTGGLTEAFF. CDR3 coding DNA: TGTGCCAGCAGCTTAACAGGGGGCCTGACTGAAGCTTTCTTT.

This clone was seen a single time. The gene calls are TRBV18 and TRBJ1-1, with 8 bases that match TRBD1. CDR1 is KGHSH, CDR2 LQKENI, per germline. The CDR3 is 14 residues long. J gave up 4 bases and V 5 bases, and 6 bases lay outside the gene matches. The CDR3 protein is CASSSGQGGTEAFF. In DNA form, the CDR3 reads TGTGCCAGCTCATCCGGACAGGGTGGCACTGAAGCTTTCTTT.

The chain couples TRBV18 to TRBJ1-5; D not resolved. The V end was cut by 4 bases, the J end by 2 bases, with 9 bases between. This CDR3 is 14 amino acids long. Germline CDR1 reads KGHSH; CDR2 reads LQKENI. The CDR3, as DNA: TGTGCCAGCTCACAGGGCGGGGGCAATCAGCCCCAGCATTTT. This encodes CASSQGGGNQPQHF.

CDR3 in amino acids: CASSQHGRSSGNTIYF. CDR3 bases: TGTGCCAGCAGTCAACATGGAAGGAGCTCTGGAAACACCATATATTTT. The chain uses TRBV7-8 and TRBJ1-3; D remains unclear. Per the germline V gene, CDR1 is SGHVS and CDR2 is FQNEAQ. V was shortened by 6 bases and J by 0 bases, with 15 bases between the two germline ends. The CDR3 has 16 residues.

This sequence joins TRBV15 and TRBJ1-3, with D unresolved. Trimming removed 0 bases from V and 2 bases from J, with 8 bases in between. CDR1 is LNHNV, CDR2 YYDKDF, per germline (reference sequence). The length of the CDR3 is 15 residues. Here the CDR3 reads CATSRDSGAGNTIYF. The CDR3 DNA follows: TGTGCCACCAGCAGAGATTCGGGAGCTGGAAACACCATATATTTT. The whole variable domain, filled in from reference TRBV15 and TRBJ1-3, reads DAMVIQNPRYQVTQFGKPVTLSCSQTLNHNVMYWYQQKSSQAPKLLFHYYDKDFNNEADTPDNFQSRRPNTSFCFLDIRSPGLGDTAMYLCATSRDSGAGNTIYFGEGSWLTVV.

The gene calls are TRBV4-3 and TRBJ2-1, with 8 bases fitting TRBD1. The germline gives CDR1 LGHNA, CDR2 YSLEER. Unmatched junction bases numbered 10, after V lost 3 bases and J lost 9 bases. The CDR3 covers 15 residues. CDR3 loop: CASSQWKQGGTEQFF. The CDR3 nucleotides read TGCGCCAGCAGCCAGTGGAAACAGGGGGGCACTGAGCAGTTCTTC.

The genes are TRBV3-1 (or the pseudogene TRBV3-2) and TRBJ2-7; D is possibly TRBD2 (6 bases). V lost 3 bases, J lost 6 bases, and 12 bases lay in between. The CDR3 spans 13 residues. Germline-derived CDR1 and CDR2 are LGHDT and YNNKEL (reference sequence). The DNA of the CDR3 is TGTGCCAGCAGCCACACGGGGGTGGGCGAGCAGTACTTC. Amino acid sequence: CASSHTGVGEQYF.

This rearrangement joins TRBV7-2 to TRBJ1-5; 8 nucleotides align to TRBD1. Trimming cost V 1 base and J 6 bases; bases outside gene matches: 11. The germline V gene encodes CDR1 SGHTA and CDR2 FQGNSA. The CDR3 totals 17 residues. CDR3 coding DNA: TGTGCCAGCAGCTTAGAATCGGGACAGGTGGGGGTTCAGCCCCAGCATTTT. Amino acids: CASSLESGQVGVQPQHF.